The rows below give T cell receptor beta chains drawn from one sample of a study of cytomegalovirus exposure and HLA in healthy donors. This table comes from immunoSEQ multiplex PCR, and its TCRdb copy is limited to in-frame clones, with some not included. This sample has 210,000 or so clones, with about 84% found just once. The specimen sequenced was PBMCs. The receptors derive from a human donor in good health. CDR3s include the opening cysteine and the closing phenylalanine or tryptophan. Fields, in order: V gene, D gene, J gene, clone size, CDR3 DNA, CDR3 protein. A D gene is named only where the DNA matches it firmly. Size is stated for part of the rows, as once, few or many counts, or as a class when the clone is expanded.

v_call: TRBV5-1; d_call: TRBD2; j_call: TRBJ2-1; clone_size: -; cdr3_nt: TGCGCCAGCAGCTTGGAAAGGGGACTAGCGGGATACAATGAGCAGTTCTTC; cdr3_aa: CASSLERGLAGYNEQFF
v_call: TRBV7-8; d_call: TRBD1; j_call: TRBJ2-5; clone_size: -; cdr3_nt: TGTGCCAGCAGCTTGGCAGGGGGCGAAGAGACCCAGTACTTC; cdr3_aa: CASSLAGGEETQYF
v_call: TRBV7-3; d_call: -; j_call: TRBJ2-5; clone_size: -; cdr3_nt: TGTGCCAGCAGTCCCCAGGGGCGGGAGACCCAGTACTTC; cdr3_aa: CASSPQGRETQYF
v_call: TRBV19; d_call: TRBD2; j_call: TRBJ2-7; clone_size: few; cdr3_nt: TGTGCCACCAGGACTAGCGGCTCCTACGAGCAGTACTTC; cdr3_aa: CATRTSGSYEQYF
v_call: TRBV6-1; d_call: TRBD2; j_call: TRBJ2-2; clone_size: -; cdr3_nt: TGTGCCAGCAGTGCCTCGGCTAGCGGGAAAACCGGGGAGCTGTTTTTT; cdr3_aa: CASSASASGKTGELFF
v_call: TRBV6-6; d_call: -; j_call: TRBJ1-2; clone_size: few; cdr3_nt: TGTGCCAGCAGTTCTCAGAAAAGCTATGGCTACACCTTC; cdr3_aa: CASSSQKSYGYTF
v_call: TRBV7-6; d_call: TRBD2; j_call: TRBJ2-2; clone_size: -; cdr3_nt: TGTGCCAGCAGCTTATTGGCTAGCGGGAGTACCGGGGAGCTGTTTTTT; cdr3_aa: CASSLLASGSTGELFF
v_call: TRBV10-1; d_call: -; j_call: TRBJ2-1; clone_size: -; cdr3_nt: TGCGCCAGCAGTGAGTCTACAGGGTACAATGAGCAGTTCTTC; cdr3_aa: CASSESTGYNEQFF
v_call: TRBV7-9; d_call: -; j_call: TRBJ2-1; clone_size: once; cdr3_nt: TGTGCCAGCAGCTCCACTATTAACCACTCTAGCCCCCATGAGCAGTTCTTC; cdr3_aa: CASSSTINHSSPHEQFF
v_call: TRBV7-9; d_call: -; j_call: TRBJ2-5; clone_size: -; cdr3_nt: TGTGCCAGCAGTCCCCCCGGAGGGACCCAGTACTTC; cdr3_aa: CASSPPGGTQYF
v_call: TRBV28; d_call: -; j_call: TRBJ2-7; clone_size: -; cdr3_nt: TGTGCCAGCAGTTTACCTTCCCCCCCCTACGAGCAGTACTTC; cdr3_aa: CASSLPSPPYEQYF
v_call: TRBV19; d_call: TRBD2; j_call: TRBJ2-3; clone_size: -; cdr3_nt: TGTGCCAGTAATCTAGCGGGAGGGAGGGCGCAGTATTTT; cdr3_aa: CASNLAGGRAQYF
v_call: TRBV7-6; d_call: -; j_call: TRBJ1-1; clone_size: -; cdr3_nt: TGTGCCAGCAGCTTAGAGTCCAGGGGAGTCGGCACTGAAGCTTTCTTT; cdr3_aa: CASSLESRGVGTEAFF
v_call: TRBV28; d_call: -; j_call: TRBJ1-1; clone_size: -; cdr3_nt: TGTGCCAGCAGACCCCTTAGGCGGATGAACACTGAAGCTTTCTTT; cdr3_aa: CASRPLRRMNTEAFF
v_call: TRBV5-6; d_call: -; j_call: TRBJ1-2; clone_size: -; cdr3_nt: TGTGCCAGCAGCGCGACTGGAGGGGATGGCTACACCTTC; cdr3_aa: CASSATGGDGYTF
v_call: TRBV11-1; d_call: -; j_call: TRBJ1-5; clone_size: -; cdr3_nt: TGTGCCAGCACCAAGATGCACAGGCAGGGCAATCAGCCCCAGCATTTT; cdr3_aa: CASTKMHRQGNQPQHF
v_call: TRBV19; d_call: TRBD2; j_call: TRBJ2-7; clone_size: -; cdr3_nt: TGTGCCAGTAGTAGCCTTCTAGCGGGAGAAGACGAGCAGTACTTC; cdr3_aa: CASSSLLAGEDEQYF
v_call: TRBV10-3; d_call: -; j_call: TRBJ1-1; clone_size: -; cdr3_nt: TGTGCCATCAGAGGACACCAGAACACTGAAGCTTTCTTT; cdr3_aa: CAIRGHQNTEAFF
v_call: TRBV10-3; d_call: -; j_call: TRBJ2-3; clone_size: -; cdr3_nt: TGTGCCATCAGCGGGCTCGTGGGGAGTAGCACAGATACGCAGTATTTT; cdr3_aa: CAISGLVGSSTDTQYF
v_call: TRBV29-1; d_call: -; j_call: TRBJ2-7; clone_size: -; cdr3_nt: TGCAGCGTTGTTGGGCAGGGGACCTACGAGCAGTACTTC; cdr3_aa: CSVVGQGTYEQYF